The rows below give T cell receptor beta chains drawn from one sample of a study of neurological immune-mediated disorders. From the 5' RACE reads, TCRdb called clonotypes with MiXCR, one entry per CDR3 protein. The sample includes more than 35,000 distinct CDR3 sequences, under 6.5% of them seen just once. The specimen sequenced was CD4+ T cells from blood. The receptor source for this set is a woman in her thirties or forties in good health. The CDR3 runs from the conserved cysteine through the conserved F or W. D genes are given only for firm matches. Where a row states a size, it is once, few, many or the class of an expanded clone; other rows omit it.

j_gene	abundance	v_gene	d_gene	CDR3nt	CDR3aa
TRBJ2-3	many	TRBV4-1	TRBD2	TGCGCCAGCAGCCGAAGTGATGGGACTAGCGTGGCTAGCACAGATACGCAGTATTTT	CASSRSDGTSVASTDTQYF
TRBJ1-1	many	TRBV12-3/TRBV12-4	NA	TGTGCCAGCAGTTTATTGGGGGGCCAAGCTTTCTTT	CASSLLGGQAFF
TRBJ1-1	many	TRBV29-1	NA	TGCAGCGTTACAATCCTTCAGGGAGGTGAAGCTTTCTTT	CSVTILQGGEAFF
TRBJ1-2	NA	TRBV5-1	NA	TGCGCCAGCAGCCCCGGACAGACGATTAGCTATGGCTACACCTTC	CASSPGQTISYGYTF
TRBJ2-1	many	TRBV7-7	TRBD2	TGTGCTAGCAGCCCCACGGGGGGGGCGAACAATGAGCAGTTCTTC	CASSPTGGANNEQFF
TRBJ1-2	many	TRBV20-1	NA	TGCAGTGCTATAAGGCCGAGGAACTATGGCTACACCTTC	CSAIRPRNYGYTF
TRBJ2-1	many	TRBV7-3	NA	TGTGCCAGCAGCTTATGGGCGGGACCCCCCCCCTATGAGCAGTTCTTC	CASSLWAGPPPYEQFF
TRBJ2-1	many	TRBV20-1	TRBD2	TGCAGTGCTAGAGTGCTAGCGGGATACAATGAGCAGTTCTTC	CSARVLAGYNEQFF
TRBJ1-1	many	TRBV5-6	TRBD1	TGTGCCAGCAGCTTGATCCCGGACACGACAGGGGCTGAAGCTTTCTTT	CASSLIPDTTGAEAFF
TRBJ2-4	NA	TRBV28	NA	TGTGCCAGCAGTCTTAGTAGTTTTCAGTACTTC	CASSLSSFQYF
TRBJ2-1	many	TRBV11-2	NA	TGTGCCAGCAGCTTAGGGGACAACCATTACAATGAGCAGTTCTTC	CASSLGDNHYNEQFF
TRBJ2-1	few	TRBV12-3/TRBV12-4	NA	TGTGCCAGCAGCCGGGACTCTTTATTTCTTGAGCAGTTCTTC	CASSRDSLFLEQFF
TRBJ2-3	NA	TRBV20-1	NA	TGCAGCGTCCACCGACCAGGGCCGGTGGCAGATACGCAGTATTTT	CSVHRPGPVADTQYF
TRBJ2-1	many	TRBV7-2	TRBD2	TGTGCCAGCAGCTCGACTAGCGGGAGGACCGGCGGCTCCTACAATGAGCAGTTCTTC	CASSSTSGRTGGSYNEQFF
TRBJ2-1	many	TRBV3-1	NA	TGTGCCAGCAGCCAAGGCCTCGGCCAGGAGCAGTTCTTC	CASSQGLGQEQFF
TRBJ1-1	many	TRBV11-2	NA	TGTGCCAGCAGACAGTTCATGAACACTGAAGCTTTCTTT	CASRQFMNTEAFF
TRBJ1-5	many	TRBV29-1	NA	TGCAGCGGTTATACAGGGCCCGATCAGCCCCAGCATTTT	CSGYTGPDQPQHF
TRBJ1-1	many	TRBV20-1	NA	TGCAGTGCTAGAGATCTACAGGGAGGGGACACTGAAGCTTTCTTT	CSARDLQGGDTEAFF
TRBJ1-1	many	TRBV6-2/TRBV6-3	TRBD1	TGTGCCAGCAGTTTCTTCACAGGGGGCGAAGCTTTCTTT	CASSFFTGGEAFF
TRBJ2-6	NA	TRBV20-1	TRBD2	TGCAGTGCTAGAGCACTAGCGGGAGGGCCGGCGGGGGCCAACGTCCTGACTTTC	CSARALAGGPAGANVLTF
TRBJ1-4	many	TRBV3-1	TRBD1	TGTGCCAGCACTTACAGGGGAAGGTCTAATGAAAAACTGTTTTTT	CASTYRGRSNEKLFF
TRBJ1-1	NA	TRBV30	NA	TGTGCCTGGAGTGTATTAAACGGTTATACTGAAGCTTTCTTT	CAWSVLNGYTEAFF
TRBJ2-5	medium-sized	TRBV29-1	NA	TGCAGCGTTGGGGTGCGGGAAGGGGCCCAGTACTTC	CSVGVREGAQYF
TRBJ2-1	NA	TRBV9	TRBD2	TGTGCCAGCAGCTTTTGGAATAGCGGGAGGGCCAATGAGCAGTTCTTC	CASSFWNSGRANEQFF
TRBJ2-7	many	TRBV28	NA	TGTGCCAGCAAGGGGTCCTACGAGCAGTACTTC	CASKGSYEQYF
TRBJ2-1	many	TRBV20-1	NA	TGCAGTGCTGTACCAGGGGGGAGCTCCTACAATGAGCAGTTCTTC	CSAVPGGSSYNEQFF
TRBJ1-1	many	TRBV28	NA	TGTGCCAGCAGTTTACCCGGACAGAAAGCTTTCTTT	CASSLPGQKAFF
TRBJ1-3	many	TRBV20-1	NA	TGCAGTGCTCCCGCGCCGGGGGAAGGTGGAAACACCATATATTTT	CSAPAPGEGGNTIYF
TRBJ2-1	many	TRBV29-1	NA	TGCAGCGCTGACGGACTCCCCGAGATTGTGTTC	CSADGLPEIVF
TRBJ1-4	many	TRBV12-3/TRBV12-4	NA	TGTGCCAGCAGTTTAGCCGGGGGGCCTAATGAAAAACTGTTTTTT	CASSLAGGPNEKLFF
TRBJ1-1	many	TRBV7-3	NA	TGTGCCAGCAGCTTAAACGGGCTGAGTACTGAAGCTTTCTTT	CASSLNGLSTEAFF
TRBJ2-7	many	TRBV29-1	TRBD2	TGCAGCGTTGACCACGGAGCGGGAGGATCCGCCTACGAGCAGTACTTC	CSVDHGAGGSAYEQYF
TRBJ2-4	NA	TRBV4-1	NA	TGCGCCAGCAGCCAAGGGAGAAACATTCAGTACTTC	CASSQGRNIQYF
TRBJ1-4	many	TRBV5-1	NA	TGCGCCAGCTCAGACGGTTGGGGTGAAAAACTGTTTTTT	CASSDGWGEKLFF
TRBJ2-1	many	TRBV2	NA	TGTGCCAGCAACCAACAGGGAACCTACAATGAGCAGTTCTTC	CASNQQGTYNEQFF
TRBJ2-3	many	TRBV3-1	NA	TGTGCCAGCAGCCCCTTAAACACAGATACGCAGTATTTT	CASSPLNTDTQYF
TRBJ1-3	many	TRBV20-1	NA	TGCAGTGCTAGAGCAGGGGCAGAAAACACCATATATTTT	CSARAGAENTIYF
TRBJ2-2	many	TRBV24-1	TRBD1	TGTGCCACCACCAACGGACAGGGAATCGGGAGCGGGGAGCTGTTTTTT	CATTNGQGIGSGELFF
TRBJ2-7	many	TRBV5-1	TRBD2	TGCGCCAGCAGCCTAAGCGGGGAAATCTACGAGCAGTACTTC	CASSLSGEIYEQYF
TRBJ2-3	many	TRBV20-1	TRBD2	TGCAGTGCTAGGCTAGCGGGGGGCACAGATACGCAGTATTTT	CSARLAGGTDTQYF
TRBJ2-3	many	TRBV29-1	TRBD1	TGCAGCGTTGAGGGGACAGCAAGCACAGATACGCAGTATTTT	CSVEGTASTDTQYF
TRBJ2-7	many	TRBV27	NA	TGTGCCAGCAGTTTAGAGGACCGTGGCTTCGGAGAGCAGTACTTC	CASSLEDRGFGEQYF
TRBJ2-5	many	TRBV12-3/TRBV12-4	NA	TGTGCCAGCAGCTCATCAGGGACCCAGTACTTC	CASSSSGTQYF
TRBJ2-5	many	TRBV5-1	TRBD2	TGCGCCAGCAGCTCATCAGGGGTAGCGGGGGAGACCCAGTACTTC	CASSSSGVAGETQYF
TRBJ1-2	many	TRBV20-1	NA	TGCAGTGCTAGTTTACGCCCAGCTAACTATGGCTACACCTTC	CSASLRPANYGYTF
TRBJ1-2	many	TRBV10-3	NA	TGTGCCACCGACGAGGGAGGCGAGGACTATGGCTACACCTTC	CATDEGGEDYGYTF
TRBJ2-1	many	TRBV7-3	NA	TGTGCCAGCAGCCTGTATCCCGGGACGAAATACAATGAGCAGTTCTTC	CASSLYPGTKYNEQFF
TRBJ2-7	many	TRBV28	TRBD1	TGTGCCAGTATTCGGACAGGCTCCTACGAGCAGTACTTC	CASIRTGSYEQYF
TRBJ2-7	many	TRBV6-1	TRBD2	TGTGCCAGCCTACTAGCGGGAGGGTCCTACGAGCAGTACTTC	CASLLAGGSYEQYF
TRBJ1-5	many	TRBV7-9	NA	TGTGCCAGCAGCGAGAGCTACAGAAGCAATCAGCCCCAGCATTTT	CASSESYRSNQPQHF
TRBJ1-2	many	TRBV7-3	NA	TGTGCCAGCAGCTTAAGGGGGAACAGCGATGGCTACACCTTC	CASSLRGNSDGYTF